Below are 18 T cell receptor beta chains sequenced from a single sample in a study of blood T cell repertoires in COVID-19. Generated by immunoSEQ multiplex PCR, the TCRdb table keeps only in-frame clones and is missing some. The sample consists of a few hundred thousand clones, about 90% of them appearing once. The sequenced sample consisted of PBMCs or T cells enriched from blood (not recorded which). Receptors originate from a woman between 45 and 60 years old with acute COVID-19.

V and J are TRBV27 and TRBJ2-7, with 15 bases lining up with TRBD2. CDR3 length equals 15 residues. Germline values: CDR1 MNHEY, CDR2 SMNVEV (reference sequence). Trimming removed 4 bases from V and 7 bases from J; junction bases left unmatched: 5. The chain's CDR3 is CASSSGLAGGGEQYF. Here the CDR3 DNA reads TGTGCCAGCAGTTCGGGACTAGCGGGAGGAGGAGAGCAGTACTTC.

The chain joins TRBV19 to TRBJ2-2, with a weak D call TRBD1 (7 bases). The CDR3 runs 15 residues. CDR1 and CDR2 from the germline V gene are LNHDA and SQIVND (reference sequence). Trimming removed 6 bases at V and 3 bases at J, with 14 bases between. The CDR3 coding sequence is TGTGCCAGTAGCGCGGGACAGTCCTACACCGGGGAGCTGTTTTTT. This encodes CASSAGQSYTGELFF.

This clone was seen once. The chain recombines TRBV7-3 with TRBJ2-5; a weak D match, TRBD1 (5 bases). V was shortened by 4 bases and J by 4 bases, with 10 bases between the two germline ends. Germline CDR1 SGHTA, CDR2 FQGTGA. This CDR3 contains 13 residues. CDR3 bases: TGTGCCAGCAGCTCCCAGGGCCCAGAGACCCAGTACTTC. Protein product: CASSSQGPETQYF.

The genes are TRBV3-1 (or the pseudogene TRBV3-2) and TRBJ1-6; perhaps TRBD1 as D (5 bases). With 4 bases removed from V and 3 bases from J, the gap between germline ends came to 10 bases. CDR1 and CDR2 (germline): LGHDT, YNNKEL (reference sequence). The CDR3 consists of 15 residues. Written as DNA, the CDR3 is TGTGCCAGCAGCCCCCACAGGAGCTATAATTCACCCCTCCACTTT. Amino acids: CASSPHRSYNSPLHF.

V and J are TRBV4-2 and TRBJ1-4; D is ambiguous. Germline assignment: CDR1 LGHNA and CDR2 YNFKEQ. Trimming shortened V by 0 bases and J by 4 bases, and 12 bases separated the two germline ends. The CDR3 sequence is 16 residues long. The CDR3 sequence: CASSQDRRSINEKLFF. CDR3 nucleotide sequence: TGTGCCAGCAGCCAAGATAGGCGGTCGATTAATGAAAAACTGTTTTTT.

This clone was seen a handful of times. V usage is TRBV28 and J usage is TRBJ2-1, with 9 bases aligning to TRBD2. Germline V gene sequence: CDR1 MDHEN, CDR2 SYDVKM. The V and J ends lost 5 bases and 9 bases, in that order; junction bases with no gene match: 8. The CDR3 has 14 residues. CDR3 in DNA: TGTGCCAGCAGTGATCCGGGACTAGCTCTTGAGCAGTTCTTC. Translated, it gives CASSDPGLALEQFF.

The V call is TRBV18, the J call TRBJ2-1; 7 nucleotides align to TRBD1. With V trimmed by 6 bases and J by 4 bases, 6 bases remained unmatched. The CDR3 contains 14 residues. The germline V gene has CDR1 KGHSH and CDR2 LQKENI. CDR3 DNA: TGTGCCAGCTCCTGGGACAGACAGTACAATGAGCAGTTCTTC. This codes for CASSWDRQYNEQFF.

V is TRBV24-1 and J is TRBJ1-1; D not certain. Between the trimmed V and J ends, which lost 3 bases and 4 bases, there was a span of 8 bases. Germline V lookup: CDR1 KGHDR, CDR2 SFDVKD. This CDR3 spans 13 amino acids. The CDR3, as DNA: TGTGCCACCAGTGATAGTCTAATCACTGAAGCTTTCTTT. This codes for CATSDSLITEAFF.

CDR3 sequence reads: CASSFLITSTDTQYF. The DNA of the CDR3 is TGTGCCAGCTCTTTTCTTATAACTAGCACAGATACGCAGTATTTT. V usage is TRBV18 and J usage is TRBJ2-3, with D unresolved. The CDR3 runs to 15 residues. Germline V gene data show CDR1 as KGHSH and CDR2 as LQKENI. Trimming left V 6 bases short and J 0 bases short, with 13 bases between. The whole variable domain, remainder taken from reference TRBV18 and TRBJ2-3, is NAGVMQNPRHLVRRRGQEARLRCSPMKGHSHVYWYRQLPEEGLKFMVYLQKENIIDESGMPKERFSAEFPKEGPSILRIQQVVRGDSAAYFCASSFLITSTDTQYFGPGTRLTVL.

The table lists this clone with a few counts. This sequence joins TRBV30 and TRBJ2-7; possibly TRBD2 for D (7 bases). This CDR3 has 17 residues. The germline V gene encodes CDR1 GTSNPN and CDR2 SVGIG (reference sequence). V was pared by 5 bases and J by 2 bases, with 25 bases between. In DNA, the CDR3 is TGTGCCTGGGGGGGGCGGGGGCGAACCGCCCGGACCTACGAGCAGTACTTC. This encodes CAWGGRGRTARTYEQYF.

CDR3 DNA sequence: TGTGCCAGCAGTCCTGAGGGGGGGGCGGCAGATACGCAGTATTTT. Encoded protein: CASSPEGGAADTQYF. This sequence joins TRBV6-5 and TRBJ2-3; a possible D gene is TRBD2 (7 bases). Germline CDR1 MNHEY, CDR2 SVGAGI. CDR3 length: 15 amino acids. V was cut by 5 bases and J by 4 bases, with 16 bases left in between.

This rearrangement joins TRBV6-6 to TRBJ1-2; 7 nucleotides agree with TRBD1. Unmatched junction bases numbered 6, after V lost 5 bases and J lost 6 bases. Germline CDR1 reads MNHNY; CDR2 reads SVGAGI (reference sequence). This CDR3 comprises 13 residues. CDR3 in DNA: TGTGCCAGCAGTCCCACAGGGGTGGATGGCTACACCTTC. Amino acid sequence: CASSPTGVDGYTF.

The CDR3 DNA reads as TGTGCCAGCAGTGAGTTTTTGGTAGCGGGAGCCTACAATGAGCAGTTCTTC. It codes for CASSEFLVAGAYNEQFF. This rearrangement joins TRBV2 to TRBJ2-1; 9 bases map to TRBD2. Germline values: CDR1 SNHLY, CDR2 FYNNEI. This CDR3 region has 17 residues. V lost 3 bases, J lost 2 bases, and 8 bases stayed unmatched.

The gene calls are TRBV28 and TRBJ2-3, with D hard to call. Trimming stripped 4 bases from V and 0 bases from J, with 11 bases between. CDR1 and CDR2 (germline): MDHEN, SYDVKM. The length of the CDR3 is 15 residues. The chain's CDR3 is CASSSPAASTDTQYF. CDR3 coding DNA: TGTGCCAGCAGTTCCCCTGCGGCTAGCACAGATACGCAGTATTTT.

The V and J genes are TRBV15 and TRBJ1-4; a possible D gene is TRBD1 (6 bases). The length of the CDR3 is 15 residues. Germline V gene sequence: CDR1 LNHNV, CDR2 YYDKDF (reference sequence). V shed 5 bases and J shed 2 bases, with 12 bases lying between them. CDR3 region: CATSHGGRTNEKLFF. Written as DNA, the CDR3 is TGTGCCACCAGCCACGGGGGGCGGACTAATGAAAAACTGTTTTTT.

The CDR3 protein is CASSEVEQAGGGTQYF. CDR3 coding DNA: TGTGCCAGCAGTGAGGTGGAACAGGCCGGGGGGGGGACCCAGTACTTC. The chain uses TRBV2 and TRBJ2-5; 8 bases are shared with TRBD2. CDR1 and CDR2 from the germline V gene are SNHLY and FYNNEI. The CDR3 has 16 residues. V was pared by 3 bases and J by 7 bases, with 13 bases of the junction left unmatched.

This chain uses TRBV27 with TRBJ2-5; TRBD2 matches 7 bases. J was trimmed by 2 bases and V by 2 bases; bases with no gene match: 5. The CDR3 runs to 15 residues. Germline CDR1 reads MNHEY; CDR2 reads SMNVEV (reference sequence). The CDR3 loop reads CASSLMDGGQETQYF. DNA of the CDR3: TGTGCCAGCAGTTTAATGGACGGGGGGCAAGAGACCCAGTACTTC.

This chain links TRBV4-2 with TRBJ2-3, with 14 bases matching TRBD2. The trim removed 4 bases at V and 4 bases at J, leaving 4 bases unmatched. The V gene's germline CDR1 is LGHNA and CDR2 YNFKEQ. The length of the CDR3 is 16 residues. CDR3 sequence: CASSPGTSGSADTQYF. CDR3 coding DNA: TGTGCCAGCAGCCCCGGGACTAGCGGGAGCGCAGATACGCAGTATTTT.